The present TCR beta chain was sequenced within a study of cytomegalovirus exposure and HLA in healthy donors. At the level of the study: Of roughly 400 genotyped donors, 70% to 85% clustered with self-reported Caucasian donors.

This clone is a singleton in its sample. PCR amplification relied on 60 Vbeta primers (plus 13 Jbeta primers). Clones were sequenced by immunoSEQ multiplex PCR, and TCRdb holds only the in-frame ones, with some missing. The repertoire has roughly 180,000 clones, around four fifths of them found once; the top ten carry about 1.3%. The sequenced sample was PBMCs. The clonotype comes from a man in his thirties or forties in good health and CMV-seronegative.

The CDR3 region is CATSRENKGQRDIQYF. CDR3 bases: TGTGCCACCAGCAGAGAGAATAAGGGACAGAGGGACATTCAGTACTTC. The genes are TRBV15 and TRBJ2-4; 7 bases are a match to TRBD1. The length of the CDR3 is 16 residues. CDR1 is LNHNV and CDR2 is YYDKDF in the germline V gene (reference sequence). The V segment lost 0 bases and the J segment 8 bases; nucleotides outside the gene matches: 10.